Listed here are 25 T cell receptor beta chains from one sample, sequenced in a study of yellow fever vaccine responses in identical twins. Using its own MiXCR run on the RT-PCR reads, TCRdb lists one record per CDR3 protein. The sample has fewer than 4,500 distinct CDR3 sequences; roughly 86% are singletons. The sample in question was T cells from blood (PBMCs), unsorted or a sorted subset (not recorded which), obtained before or after yellow fever vaccination (not recorded which). The receptors come from a woman aged 18-29 years who received the yellow fever vaccine.

The J gene is TRBJ2-1, the V gene TRBV6-2 or TRBV6-3; D remains ambiguous. Germline CDR1 MNHEY, CDR2 SVGEGT. V was pared by 2 bases and J by 6 bases, with 5 bases between. The CDR3 runs to 12 residues. Here the CDR3 DNA reads TGTGCCAGCAGTTACACGCCCAATGAGCAGTTCTTC. Its translation: CASSYTPNEQFF.

This chain joins TRBV15 and TRBJ1-4; D is perhaps TRBD1 (5 bases). V lost 1 base and J 5 bases, leaving 14 bases between the germline ends. The germline gives CDR1 LNHNV, CDR2 YYDKDF (reference sequence). This CDR3 spans 16 amino acids. The CDR3 spells CATSRVLGGGNEKLFF. The CDR3 DNA sequence: TGTGCCACCAGCAGAGTGCTCGGCGGGGGAAATGAAAAACTGTTTTTT.

The rearrangement joins TRBV7-3 to TRBJ2-7; 9 nucleotides line up with TRBD1. From germline, CDR1 is SGHTA and CDR2 FQGTGA. V trimming: 0 bases; J trimming: 4 bases; junction bases outside the gene matches: 4. The CDR3 length is 15 residues. DNA for the CDR3: TGTGCCAGCAGCTTAACCGGGACAGGGCGTTACGAGCAGTACTTC. Translation gives CASSLTGTGRYEQYF.

The chain joins TRBV19 to TRBJ2-1; D not certain. Germline assignment: CDR1 LNHDA and CDR2 SQIVND (reference sequence). V was clipped by 7 bases and J by 10 bases, with 11 bases between them. CDR3 length equals 11 residues. DNA for the CDR3: TGTGCCAGTACCTCCTCGTCGGAGCAGTTCTTC. This encodes CASTSSSEQFF.

This clonotype was recorded a few times. This chain joins TRBV23-1 and TRBJ1-2, with D possibly TRBD1 on 5 matching bases. TRBV23-1 qualifies as an ORF whose function is uncertain. Trimming shortened V by 4 bases and J by 6 bases, and 18 bases separated the two germline ends. This CDR3 has 15 amino acids. CDR3 sequence: CASSLLDRRKDGYTF. As DNA, the CDR3 is TGCGCCAGCAGTCTCCTCGACAGACGAAAGGATGGCTACACCTTC.

This clonotype was recorded once. The chain carries TRBV2 and TRBJ2-5, with 7 bases fitting TRBD2. CDR3 length equals 15 residues. With 6 bases clipped from V and 5 bases from J, the junction kept 12 bases outside the gene matches. The V gene's germline CDR1 is SNHLY and CDR2 FYNNEI. CDR3: CASRGPAGFSETQYF. CDR3 nucleotide sequence: TGTGCCAGCAGGGGCCCAGCGGGGTTTTCGGAGACCCAGTACTTC.

V is TRBV18 and J is TRBJ1-3; D unclear. CDR1 KGHSH and CDR2 LQKENI come from the germline V gene. This CDR3 region has 15 residues. V dropped 0 bases and J dropped 1 base, with 7 bases sitting between them. Here the CDR3 reads CASSPPGFSGNTIYF. DNA of the CDR3: TGTGCCAGCTCACCACCGGGCTTTTCTGGAAACACCATATATTTT.

The chain is built from TRBV10-3 and TRBJ1-1; D is unclear. This CDR3 has 14 residues. The germline V gene encodes CDR1 ENHRY and CDR2 SYGVKD. Deletions cut 4 bases from V and 1 base from J, with 10 bases between. The CDR3 is CAISGELRNTEAFF. The CDR3 nucleotides are TGTGCCATCAGTGGAGAGTTGAGGAACACTGAAGCTTTCTTT.

The V call is TRBV11-3, the J call TRBJ2-2; D perhaps matches TRBD1 (6 bases). The CDR3 has 18 amino acids. Germline loops: CDR1 SGHNT, CDR2 YENEEA. V lost 1 base to trimming and J lost 6 bases, with 21 bases between them. CDR3 amino acids: CASSLANGRGKVSGELFF. The CDR3 DNA reads TGTGCCAGCAGCTTAGCGAACGGCAGGGGAAAGGTCTCCGGGGAGCTGTTTTTT.

This clonotype appeared a single time. The rearrangement joins TRBV5-1 to TRBJ1-1, with a weak D call TRBD1 (5 bases). This CDR3 has 13 amino acids. Germline assignment: CDR1 SGHRS and CDR2 YFSETQ. V shed 7 bases and J shed 4 bases, with 14 bases lying between them. The CDR3 region is CASFEGLGTEAFF. Here the CDR3 DNA reads TGCGCCAGCTTTGAGGGACTTGGCACTGAAGCTTTCTTT.

The rearrangement joins TRBV29-1 to TRBJ2-5; either TRBD1 or TRBD2 may supply D (6 bases each). Trimming stripped 4 bases from V and 3 bases from J, with 9 bases between. Germline V gene data show CDR1 as SQVTM and CDR2 as ANQGSEA. This CDR3 is built from 12 residues. The CDR3 here is CSVGGAEETQYF. As DNA, the CDR3 is TGCAGCGTTGGGGGGGCGGAAGAGACCCAGTACTTC.

This chain uses TRBV19 with TRBJ2-1, with 10 bases aligning to TRBD2. CDR1 and CDR2 from the germline V gene are LNHDA and SQIVND (reference sequence). The CDR3 totals 14 residues. This CDR3 is CAISGRPPRDEQFF. CDR3 nucleotide sequence: TGTGCTATTAGCGGGAGGCCCCCGAGGGATGAGCAGTTCTTC.

The chain carries TRBV4-1 and TRBJ2-7; TRBD1 agrees at 7 bases. The germline gives CDR1 MGHRA, CDR2 YSYEKL. CDR3 length: 15 amino acids. With 5 bases clipped from V and 1 base from J, the junction kept 8 bases outside the gene matches. In nucleotides, the CDR3 is TGCGCCAGCAGCACGATCCGGGACAGATCCTACGAGCAGTACTTC. Its translation is CASSTIRDRSYEQYF.

This chain links TRBV9 with TRBJ2-7, with a weak D call TRBD2 (5 bases). From germline, CDR1 is SGDLS and CDR2 YYNGEE. The CDR3 has 15 amino acids. Deletions cut 4 bases from V and 0 bases from J, with 14 bases between. CDR3 in DNA: TGTGCCAGCAGCTCACGGTCGGGGAACTCCTACGAGCAGTACTTC. It is translated as CASSSRSGNSYEQYF.

This chain links TRBV28 with TRBJ2-3, with 12 positions matching TRBD2. This CDR3 contains 15 residues. Germline values: CDR1 MDHEN, CDR2 SYDVKM. After removal of 6 bases from V and 4 bases from J, the junction contained 5 bases not matched to a gene. The CDR3 sequence is CASRSSGGASDTQYF. The CDR3 DNA sequence: TGTGCCAGCAGATCTAGCGGGGGGGCGTCAGATACGCAGTATTTT.

This clonotype showed up just a few times. The chain employs TRBV5-4 and TRBJ1-6; D possibly corresponds to TRBD1 (5 bases). Between the trimmed V and J ends, which lost 3 bases and 14 bases, there was a span of 15 bases. CDR3 length: 13 amino acids. Germline CDR1 and CDR2: SGHNT and YYREEE (reference sequence). CDR3 DNA sequence: TGTGCCAGCAGCTGGGATAGCTCGGACACCCTCCACTTT. Residues: CASSWDSSDTLHF.

The chain recombines TRBV2 with TRBJ2-1, with no clear D. Trimming removed 6 bases from V and 1 base from J, with 19 bases in between. Germline CDR1 and CDR2: SNHLY and FYNNEI. This CDR3 has 17 amino acids. CDR3 sequence reads: CASREMTNYGSYNEQFF. Written as DNA, the CDR3 is TGTGCCAGCAGGGAAATGACAAACTATGGGTCCTACAATGAGCAGTTCTTC.

The chain recombines TRBV11-3 with TRBJ2-1, with D possibly being TRBD2 (6 bases). CDR1 SGHNT and CDR2 YENEEA come from the germline V gene. Trimming left V 3 bases short and J 0 bases short, with 12 bases between. The CDR3 runs 16 residues. CDR3 loop: CASSFNWDSSYNEQFF. CDR3 sequence (DNA): TGTGCCAGCAGCTTCAATTGGGACTCCTCCTACAATGAGCAGTTCTTC.

V is TRBV29-1 and J is TRBJ2-7; D unresolved. This CDR3 comprises 11 residues. Trimming stripped 1 base from V and 0 bases from J, with 1 base between. From germline, CDR1 is SQVTM and CDR2 ANQGSEA. CDR3 DNA sequence: TGCAGCGTTGAAGTCTCCTACGAGCAGTACTTC. It codes for CSVEVSYEQYF.

The chain links TRBV11-1 to TRBJ2-3; 7 nucleotides agree with TRBD1. There are 14 residues in the CDR3. V shed 4 bases and J 2 bases; nucleotides not matched to a gene: 3. Germline V gene sequence: CDR1 SGHAT, CDR2 FQDESV (reference sequence). In DNA, the CDR3 is TGTGCCAGCAGCTCACAGGGGACCACAGATACGCAGTATTTT. Translating gives CASSSQGTTDTQYF.

This chain uses TRBV14 with TRBJ2-5; D uncertain. V lost 4 bases and J 4 bases, leaving 16 bases between the germline ends. The germline gives CDR1 SGHDN, CDR2 FVKESK. The CDR3 is made up of 15 amino acids. CDR3: CASSPAPGGRETQYF. CDR3 bases: TGTGCCAGCAGCCCCGCCCCGGGTGGGCGAGAGACCCAGTACTTC. Using reference TRBV14 and TRBJ2-5 for the parts outside the CDR3, the full variable domain is EAGVTQFPSHSVIEKGQTVTLRCDPISGHDNLYWYRRVMGKEIKFLLHFVKESKQDESGMPNNRFLAERTGGTYSTLKVQPAELEDSGVYFCASSPAPGGRETQYFGPGTRLLVL.

Of note for this clonotype: At one end the junction does not follow the germline gene, possibly because of a read error. The chain joins TRBV19 to TRBJ2-1, with a weak D call TRBD2 (5 bases). Germline values: CDR1 LNHDA, CDR2 SQIVND (reference sequence). This CDR3 has 13 amino acids. CDR3 coding DNA: TGTGCCAGTAGGGGAGCCTCCTCCAATGAGCAGTTCTTC. This translates into CASRGASSNEQFF.

This rearrangement joins TRBV6-2 or TRBV6-3 to TRBJ1-5, with 9 nucleotides matching TRBD1. V shed 2 bases, J shed 1 base, and the junction held 6 bases outside the gene matches. CDR1 is MNHEY and CDR2 is SVGEGT in the germline V gene. This CDR3 is built from 17 residues. The CDR3 nucleotides read TGTGCCAGCAGTTACGTTCCGGGACAGGGAAGCAATCAGCCCCAGCATTTT. Translation gives CASSYVPGQGSNQPQHF.

The chain carries TRBV23-1 and TRBJ2-1; 12 bases are a match to TRBD2. TRBV23-1 is filed as an ORF, its function uncertain. This CDR3 is built from 16 residues. V lost 5 bases, J lost 4 bases, and 6 bases stayed unmatched. CDR3 sequence: CASSRLAGGPYNEQFF. CDR3 nucleotides: TGCGCCAGCAGTAGGCTAGCGGGAGGGCCGTACAATGAGCAGTTCTTC.

The chain recombines TRBV5-1 with TRBJ2-2, with D hard to call. Trimming pared 4 bases from V and 4 bases from J, leaving 11 bases between. The CDR3 totals 14 residues. The germline CDR1 and CDR2 sequences are SGHRS and YFSETQ. The CDR3 loop is CASSPRASTGELFF. CDR3 nucleotides: TGCGCCAGCAGCCCTCGGGCAAGCACCGGGGAGCTGTTTTTT.